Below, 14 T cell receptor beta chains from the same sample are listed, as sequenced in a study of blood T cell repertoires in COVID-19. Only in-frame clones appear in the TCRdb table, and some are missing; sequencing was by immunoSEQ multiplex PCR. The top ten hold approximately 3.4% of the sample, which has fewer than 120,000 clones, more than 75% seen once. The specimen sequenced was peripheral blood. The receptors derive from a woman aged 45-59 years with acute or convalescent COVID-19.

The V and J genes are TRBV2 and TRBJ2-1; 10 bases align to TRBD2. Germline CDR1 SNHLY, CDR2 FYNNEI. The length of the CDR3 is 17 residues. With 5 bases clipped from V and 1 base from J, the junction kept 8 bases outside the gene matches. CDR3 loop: CASSHSIAGGSYNEQFF. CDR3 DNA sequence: TGTGCCAGCAGTCACTCTATAGCGGGAGGTTCCTACAATGAGCAGTTCTTC.

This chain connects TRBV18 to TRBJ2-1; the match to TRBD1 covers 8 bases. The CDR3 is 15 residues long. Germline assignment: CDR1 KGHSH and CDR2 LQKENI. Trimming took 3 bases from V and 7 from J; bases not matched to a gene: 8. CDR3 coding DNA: TGTGCCAGCTCACCCACAAGACAGGGGACGAATGAGCAGTTCTTC. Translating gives CASSPTRQGTNEQFF.

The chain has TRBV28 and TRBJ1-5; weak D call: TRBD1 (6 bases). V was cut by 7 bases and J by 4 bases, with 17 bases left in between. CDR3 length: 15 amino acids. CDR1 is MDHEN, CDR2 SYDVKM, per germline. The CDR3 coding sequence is TGTGCCAGCAATTCGGACAGCTCGGGGAATCAGCCCCAGCATTTT. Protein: CASNSDSSGNQPQHF.

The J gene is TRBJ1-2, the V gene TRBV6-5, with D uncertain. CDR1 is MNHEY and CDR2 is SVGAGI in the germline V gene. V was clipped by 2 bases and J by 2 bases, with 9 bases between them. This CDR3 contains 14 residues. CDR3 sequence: CASSYGGRNYGYTF. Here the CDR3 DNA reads TGTGCCAGCAGTTACGGCGGCAGAAACTATGGCTACACCTTC.

CDR3 nucleotide sequence: TGTGCCAGCTCACCACCGAACGGAGAGACCCAGTACTTC. It specifies CASSPPNGETQYF. The V and J genes are TRBV18 and TRBJ2-5, with D unclear. Trimming took 0 bases from V and 4 from J, leaving 6 bases between them. The CDR3 length is 13 residues. Germline assignment: CDR1 KGHSH and CDR2 LQKENI.

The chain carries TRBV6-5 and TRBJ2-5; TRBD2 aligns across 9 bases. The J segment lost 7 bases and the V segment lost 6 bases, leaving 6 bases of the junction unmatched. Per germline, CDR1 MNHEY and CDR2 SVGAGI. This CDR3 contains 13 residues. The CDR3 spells CASSRLADGTQYF. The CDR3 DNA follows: TGTGCCAGCAGCCGACTAGCGGATGGGACCCAGTACTTC.

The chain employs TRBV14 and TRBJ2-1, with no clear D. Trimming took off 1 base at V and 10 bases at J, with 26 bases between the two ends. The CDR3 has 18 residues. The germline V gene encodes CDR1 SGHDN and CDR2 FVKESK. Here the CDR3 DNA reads TGTGCCAGCAGCCAAGGTGGGTGGCTCGCGGCGTCAACTATAGAGCAGTTCTTC. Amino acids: CASSQGGWLAASTIEQFF.

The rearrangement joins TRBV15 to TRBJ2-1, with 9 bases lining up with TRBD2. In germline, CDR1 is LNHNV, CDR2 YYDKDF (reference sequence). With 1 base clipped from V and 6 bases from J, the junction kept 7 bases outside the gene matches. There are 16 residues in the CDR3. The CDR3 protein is CATSRGSGTSTNEQFF. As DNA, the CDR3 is TGTGCCACCAGCAGAGGGTCCGGGACTAGCACCAATGAGCAGTTCTTC.

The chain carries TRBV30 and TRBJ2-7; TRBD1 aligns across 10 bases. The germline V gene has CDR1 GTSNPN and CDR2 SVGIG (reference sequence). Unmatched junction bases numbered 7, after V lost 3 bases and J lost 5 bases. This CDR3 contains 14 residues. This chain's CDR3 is CAWSGGQGFHEQYF. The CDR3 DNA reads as TGTGCCTGGAGCGGGGGACAGGGGTTCCACGAGCAGTACTTC. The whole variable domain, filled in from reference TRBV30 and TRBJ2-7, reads SQTIHQWPATLVQPVGSPLSLECTVEGTSNPNLYWYRQAAGRGLQLLFYSVGIGQISSEVPQNLSASRPQDRQFILSSKKLLLSDSGFYLCAWSGGQGFHEQYFGPGTRLTVT.

This CDR3 reads CASSAEGGSNIQYF. The DNA of the CDR3 is TGTGCCAGCAGTGCGGAGGGCGGTTCAAACATTCAGTACTTC. The chain has TRBV6-4 and TRBJ2-4; weak D call: TRBD2 (6 bases). CDR3 length equals 14 residues. The germline V and J ends were trimmed by 4 bases and 6 bases, with 13 bases remaining between them. From germline, CDR1 is MRHNA and CDR2 SNTAGT.

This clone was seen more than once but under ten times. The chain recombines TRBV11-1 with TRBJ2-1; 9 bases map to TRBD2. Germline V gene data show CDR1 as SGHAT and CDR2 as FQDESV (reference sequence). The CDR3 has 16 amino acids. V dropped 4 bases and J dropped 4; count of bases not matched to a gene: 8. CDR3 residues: CASSSRSGSGYNEQFF. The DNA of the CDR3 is TGTGCCAGCAGCTCCCGTAGCGGGAGCGGGTACAATGAGCAGTTCTTC.

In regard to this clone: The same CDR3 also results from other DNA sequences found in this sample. CDR3 DNA: TGTGCCAGCAGCCTGAGAGGGCTATATAATTCACCCCTCCACTTT. Protein sequence: CASSLRGLYNSPLHF. The chain has TRBV5-5 and TRBJ1-6; no clear D gene. Germline V gives CDR1 SGHKS, CDR2 YYEKEE (reference sequence). This CDR3 comprises 15 residues. With 4 bases removed from V and 4 bases from J, the gap between germline ends came to 12 bases.

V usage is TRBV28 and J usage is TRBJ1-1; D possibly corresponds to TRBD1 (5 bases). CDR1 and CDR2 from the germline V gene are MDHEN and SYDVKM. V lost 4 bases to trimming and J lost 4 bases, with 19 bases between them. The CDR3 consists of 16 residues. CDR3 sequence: CASSSSKKGRGTEAFF. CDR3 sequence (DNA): TGTGCCAGCAGTTCATCCAAAAAGGGGCGAGGCACTGAAGCTTTCTTT.

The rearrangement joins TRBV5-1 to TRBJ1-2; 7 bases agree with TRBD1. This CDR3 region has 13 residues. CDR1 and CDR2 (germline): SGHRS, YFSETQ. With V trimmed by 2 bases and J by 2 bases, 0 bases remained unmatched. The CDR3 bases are TGCGCCAGCAGCTTAGGGGGCAACTATGGCTACACCTTC. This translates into CASSLGGNYGYTF.